This T cell receptor (beta chain) was sequenced in a study of OX40 agonist ivuxolimab in advanced cancers. Study-level background: The costimulatory receptor OX40 (CD134) was targeted by ivuxolimab, a fully human IgG2 agonistic monoclonal antibody. Intravenous ivuxolimab was administered to patients every 2 weeks at six dose levels: 0.01, 0.1, 0.3, 1.5, 3 and 10 mg/kg. Among the approximately 50 dose-escalation patients, around 19 had hepatocellular carcinoma, roughly 15 melanoma, 9 renal cell carcinoma and 9 head and neck cancer. In the dose-escalation cohort, 82.7% of patients were male, and the mean age was roughly 56 years with a range of roughly 20 to 80. Prior anti-PD-1, anti-PD-L1 or anti-CTLA-4 therapy was permitted, and checkpoint inhibitors had been received by 40% to 50% of dose-escalation patients. Partial responses occurred in three dose-escalation patients, of whom one had hepatocellular carcinoma and two had cutaneous melanoma. Peripheral TCRbeta sequencing was intended to test whether TCR sequence diversity was altered and clonal T-cell expansion was caused by ivuxolimab. The paper covers the monotherapy dose-escalation part of the phase I ivuxolimab trial, which included N = 52 patients. Broader findings and caveats from the paper: On average, CD8+ T cells showed more expanded clones than CD4+ T cells after ivuxolimab. Partial responders in the 0.1-3.0 mg/kg groups had among the lowest normalized peripheral clonal expansion, especially among CD8+ T cells. The antigen specificity of the peripheral T cells that underwent clonal expansion was not determined. Low levels of normalized T-cell clonal expansion were also seen in some patients who did not respond. At doses of 0.1 to 3.0 mg/kg, clonal expansion of both CD4+ and CD8+ T cells in blood was seen between baseline and week 6.

Patients with autoimmune disease history or receiving systemic immunosuppression were excluded from the trial. Peripheral blood for TCR sequencing was drawn from every dose cohort at baseline, at cycle 4 day 1 and at cycle 7 day 1. Samples came from an open-label, multicenter, first-in-human phase I dose-escalation trial of ivuxolimab. Adults with locally advanced or metastatic head and neck squamous cell, hepatocellular, melanoma or renal cell carcinoma were enrolled in the trial. Before TCR sequencing, CD4+ T cells and CD8+ T cells were sorted from peripheral blood as separate populations. Genomic DNA was isolated from the sorted cells so that the TCRbeta CDR3 region could be sequenced. The immunoSEQ Assay was used for sequencing of TCRbeta CDR3 regions. In TCRdb, the immuneACCESS table is reduced to in-frame sequences with V and J assigned. These tables do not hold every clone; where another copy was compared, an unresolved V gene accounts for under half, and the others remain unexplained. This sample gives some 60,000 clones in total; about 90% of them show up just once. Together, the top ten hold 3.5% to 4.5% of the sample.

Looking up the germline V gene yields CDR1 SGHRS and CDR2 YFSETQ. The CDR3 starts with the cysteine, ends with the phenylalanine, and has 15 residues. The kept DNA is CDR3 alone, 45 bases in frame from the first base. Trimming takes 4 bases from V and 6 bases from J, and the germline ends sit 17 bases apart. This clone showed up just once. The antigen it recognizes is unknown. Base qualities were left out, and no much larger clone turns up one base away. This receptor was identified in an adult with an advanced solid tumor such as melanoma, head and neck, liver or kidney cancer. The material sequenced was CD4+ or CD8+ T cells sorted from blood, taken in a trial of the OX40 agonist ivuxolimab. In this chain, TRBV5-1 is recombined with TRBJ2-4; the D gene cannot be resolved beyond TRBD1 or TRBD2, each matching 6 bases. CDR3 sequence: CASSTAGGPANIQYF. The nucleotides read TGCGCCAGCAGCACGGCTGGGGGGCCCGCAAACATTCAGTACTTC.